A selection of T cell receptor beta chains follows, all from one sample in a study of blood T cell repertoires in COVID-19. Clones were read by immunoSEQ multiplex PCR, and TCRdb kept only the in-frame ones, dropping some. The table includes over 100,000 clones, 70% to 80% detected once. Sequences were obtained from peripheral blood. Receptors were obtained from a woman of 80 years or more with acute or convalescent COVID-19. The CDR3 runs from the conserved cysteine through the conserved F or W. A D gene is named only where the DNA matches it firmly. Some rows have no size entry. The others give once, few or many, or a class for an expanded clone.

>TRBJ1-1|-|-|TRBV27
TGTGCCAGCAGTTTAGGGGGCAGGAGCACTGAAGCTTTCTTT
CASSLGGRSTEAFF
>TRBJ1-6|TRBD1|-|TRBV3-1/TRBV3-2
TGTGCCAGCAGCCGTTCTGAGGCCCGAGCCACAGGGGGAGTTTCACCCCTCCACTTT
CASSRSEARATGGVSPLHF
>TRBJ1-6|-|few|TRBV9
TGTGCCAGCAGCTCCGGGACACTTAATTCACCCCTCCACTTT
CASSSGTLNSPLHF
>TRBJ2-3|-|-|TRBV4-2
TGTGCCAGCAGCCAAGGGCGGGGCACAGATACGCAGTATTTT
CASSQGRGTDTQYF
>TRBJ1-6|TRBD1|-|TRBV19
TGTGCCAGTAGTATACCGCCGGGACAGGGACATTCACCCCTCCACTTT
CASSIPPGQGHSPLHF
>TRBJ1-3|-|-|TRBV5-6
TGTGCCAGCAGCTTGGATTGGACAAGCTCTGGAAACACCATATATTTT
CASSLDWTSSGNTIYF
>TRBJ2-2|-|-|TRBV9
TGTGCCAGCAGCGTAGTTGTCAGGGCGGATGCCGGGGAGCTGTTTTTT
CASSVVVRADAGELFF
>TRBJ1-2|-|once|TRBV20-1
TGCAGTGCTAGTTTCCCCTGGGAGGGCTACACCTTC
CSASFPWEGYTF
>TRBJ1-5|-|-|TRBV7-8
TGTGCCAGCAGCTTAGCAGGGGTTGACAATCAGCCCCAGCATTTT
CASSLAGVDNQPQHF
>TRBJ1-1|-|-|TRBV18
TGTGCCAGCTCACCTGAAGCGTGGGACACTGAAGCTTTCTTT
CASSPEAWDTEAFF
>TRBJ1-2|-|-|TRBV7-9
TGTGCCAGCAGCTTAACGGGGGATTTTAACTATGGCTACACCTTC
CASSLTGDFNYGYTF
>TRBJ2-4|TRBD2|-|TRBV6-6
TGTGCCAGCAGTTCCCAGCGGGAGAGAAACATTCAGTACTTC
CASSSQRERNIQYF
>TRBJ1-6|-|-|TRBV28
TGTGCCAGCAGCCTGAGGGATTCACCCCTCCACTTT
CASSLRDSPLHF
>TRBJ2-1|-|-|TRBV7-2
TGTGCCAGCAGCTTAGCTTACAGGGACAATGAGCAGTTCTTC
CASSLAYRDNEQFF
>TRBJ1-6|TRBD1|-|TRBV18
TGTGCCAGCTCTGCGGGACAGGGAAGAGACCAACCCCTCCACTTT
CASSAGQGRDQPLHF
>TRBJ1-6|-|-|TRBV2
TGTGCCAGCAGTTATATGGGGGGTTCACCCCTCCACTTT
CASSYMGGSPLHF
>TRBJ1-2|TRBD1|-|TRBV29-1
TGCAGCGACCGGACAGGAGACTATGGCTACACCTTC
CSDRTGDYGYTF
>TRBJ2-7|TRBD1|-|TRBV11-3
TGTGCCAGCAGCTTAGCACAGGGGGACGAGCAGTACTTC
CASSLAQGDEQYF
>TRBJ2-7|TRBD1|-|TRBV6-2/TRBV6-3
TGTGCCAGCACCCCGAGGGACAGAGACGATTACGAGCAGTACTTC
CASTPRDRDDYEQYF
>TRBJ2-1|TRBD2|-|TRBV14
TGTGCCAGCGCCCTGGGACTAGCGGGAGCGGGTGAGCAGTTCTTC
CASALGLAGAGEQFF
>TRBJ1-4|TRBD1|-|TRBV6-5
TGTGCCACCCAGGACAGGTCTAATGAAAAACTGTTTTTT
CATQDRSNEKLFF
>TRBJ2-3|TRBD2|-|TRBV14
TGTGCCAGCAGCCAGGGACTAGCGGGTCCAGATACGCAGTATTTT
CASSQGLAGPDTQYF
>TRBJ2-3|TRBD2|-|TRBV7-2
TGTGCCAGCAGCTTAAGCGTAGCGGGGGACACAGATACGCAGTATTTT
CASSLSVAGDTDTQYF
>TRBJ2-5|TRBD1|many|TRBV6-5
TGTGCCAGCACCGCTGGGGGACAGCAAGAGACCCAGTACTTC
CASTAGGQQETQYF
>TRBJ2-3|TRBD2|-|TRBV2
TGTGCCAGCAGTGATGGCCGCGGACTAGTTGGGGATACGCAGTATTTT
CASSDGRGLVGDTQYF
>TRBJ1-2|-|-|TRBV2
TGTGCCAGCAGTGTACTCTATGGCTACACCTTC
CASSVLYGYTF
>TRBJ2-7|-|-|TRBV4-3
TGCGCCAGCAGCCGGAACAGGGACCACGAGCAGTACTTC
CASSRNRDHEQYF
>TRBJ1-5|-|-|TRBV28
TGTGCCAGCAGTTTAGGGTCCGGGAAGGGCAATCAGCCCCAGCATTTT
CASSLGSGKGNQPQHF
>TRBJ1-2|TRBD1|-|TRBV7-3
TGTGCCAGCAGCCCGGACAGGGGGCTAGGCTACACCTTC
CASSPDRGLGYTF
>TRBJ2-3|TRBD2|-|TRBV2
TGTGCCAGCAGTGAACCCCTAATGGGCCCTTTAGCGGGGGGATTCACAGATACGCAGTATTTT
CASSEPLMGPLAGGFTDTQYF
>TRBJ2-7|TRBD1|-|TRBV6-5
TGTGCCAGCAGATCGACAGGGGCCGCGGGGGAGCAGTACTTC
CASRSTGAAGEQYF
>TRBJ2-7|TRBD1|once|TRBV28
TGTGCCAGCAGTTATGGGGGTGCGGACAGGACCTACGAGCAGTACTTC
CASSYGGADRTYEQYF
>TRBJ1-3|TRBD1|once|TRBV7-3
TGTGCCAGCAGCCAAACAGGGGACATGTCTGGAAACACCATATATTTT
CASSQTGDMSGNTIYF
>TRBJ1-1|-|-|TRBV2
TGTGCCAGCAGTGCGTCCCGGGACTTCGCTGGCACTGAAGCTTTCTTT
CASSASRDFAGTEAFF
>TRBJ1-1|TRBD1|few|TRBV6-5
TGTGCCAGCAGTAGGACAGGGATGAACACTGAAGCTTTCTTT
CASSRTGMNTEAFF
>TRBJ2-2|TRBD2|-|TRBV19
TGTGCCAGTAGTCCCTGGGGAAGGGCGACTAGCGGGAGGTCCCGGGGACCCGGGGAGCTGTTTTTT
CASSPWGRATSGRSRGPGELFF
>TRBJ2-7|-|-|TRBV19
TGTGCCAGTAGTGTGCGCCGCGGCGCCCTGGGAGGGGGAGGTTACGAGCAGTACTTC
CASSVRRGALGGGGYEQYF
>TRBJ1-2|-|-|TRBV30
TGTGCCTGGAGTACGGGGGGGAACTATGGCTACACCTTC
CAWSTGGNYGYTF
>TRBJ1-6|TRBD1|-|TRBV30
TGTGCCTGGAGGCCTGACAGGGGGCGGTCCATAGGCCTCCACTTT
CAWRPDRGRSIGLHF
>TRBJ2-7|-|-|TRBV3-1/TRBV3-2
TGTGCCAGCAGCCGATTACAGGGCAACGAGCAGTACTTC
CASSRLQGNEQYF
>TRBJ1-1|-|-|TRBV25-1
TGTGCCAGCAGTGAAGGGGGGACTGAAGCTTTCTTT
CASSEGGTEAFF
>TRBJ2-7|TRBD1|-|TRBV30
TGTGCCTGGAGTGTTCCCCCCTCGAAACCGGACAGGGTGTTGCCTACCTGGGACTACGAGCAGTACTTC
CAWSVPPSKPDRVLPTWDYEQYF
>TRBJ1-1|-|few|TRBV28
TGTGCCAGCAACGTTCCGGGTTCCTACACTGAAGCTTTCTTT
CASNVPGSYTEAFF
>TRBJ1-3|-|-|TRBV11-3
TGTGCCAGCAGCCTGGACAGCCACTCTGGAAACACCATATATTTT
CASSLDSHSGNTIYF
>TRBJ2-1|TRBD2|-|TRBV9
TGTGCCAGCAGCCCGCAGCTAGCGGGAGGGAACTTAGATGAGCAGTTCTTC
CASSPQLAGGNLDEQFF
>TRBJ2-3|-|-|TRBV19
TGTGCCAGTAGTATGTTGCCAGGGGGGAGGGATACGCAGTATTTT
CASSMLPGGRDTQYF
>TRBJ2-7|-|-|TRBV19
TGTGCCAGTTCTAGGACAGTCCTTTACGAGCAGTACTTC
CASSRTVLYEQYF
>TRBJ2-4|TRBD1|-|TRBV11-1
TGTGCCAGCAGCTCCGGGACAGGGGGCTGGATTCAGTACTTC
CASSSGTGGWIQYF
>TRBJ1-5|-|-|TRBV18
TGTGCCAGCTCACCCCGCGGGACGGCGGGGGGTCAGCCCCAGCATTTT
CASSPRGTAGGQPQHF
>TRBJ2-7|TRBD1|-|TRBV19
TGTGCCAGTAGTGGTCGAGAGGGGGCGAGCTCCTACGAGCAGTACTTC
CASSGREGASSYEQYF
>TRBJ1-2|TRBD1|-|TRBV2
TGTGCCAGCCATGACAGGGTCGACGGCTACACCTTC
CASHDRVDGYTF
>TRBJ2-7|-|-|TRBV7-6
TGTGCCAGCAGCGCGGGGGATCCGGGACAGGCGAGCTACGAGCAGTACTTC
CASSAGDPGQASYEQYF
>TRBJ2-1|-|few|TRBV18
TGTGCCAGCTCAGGCCGGGATAAAATAAAGGGTGAGCAGTTCTTC
CASSGRDKIKGEQFF